These 30 T cell receptor beta chains originate from one sample sequenced in a study of cytomegalovirus exposure and HLA in healthy donors. 13 Jbeta primers and 60 Vbeta primers were used for the PCR. The table came from immunoSEQ multiplex PCR; TCRdb's copy has only in-frame clones and leaves some out. The data contain fewer than 200,000 clones, around 83% of them singletons. The sequencing sample was made of PBMCs. The receptor source for this set is a man in his forties in good health and CMV-seropositive.

The chain combines TRBV5-1 with TRBJ2-2; tentatively, D is TRBD2 (5 bases). The CDR3 spans 13 residues. The V and J ends lost 4 bases and 5 bases respectively, with 9 bases between them. The V gene's germline CDR1 is SGHRS and CDR2 YFSETQ. CDR3 nucleotides: TGCGCCAGCAGCCCTAGGGAGACCGGGGAGCTGTTTTTT. It codes for CASSPRETGELFF.

This sequence joins TRBV2 and TRBJ1-4; no firm D call. Trimming removed 4 bases at V and 7 bases at J, with 13 bases between. In germline, CDR1 is SNHLY, CDR2 FYNNEI. The CDR3 length is 14 residues. CDR3 amino acids: CASSVGGFGEKLFF. As DNA, the CDR3 is TGTGCCAGCAGTGTCGGAGGGTTTGGTGAAAAACTGTTTTTT.

This clone was seen only once. This chain joins TRBV7-9 and TRBJ2-2, with 8 nucleotides matching TRBD1. V was clipped by 5 bases and J by 4 bases; unmatched bases: 9. Germline assignment: CDR1 SEHNR and CDR2 FQNEAQ (reference sequence). The CDR3 has 16 amino acids. CDR3 protein: CASSKSGTGATGELFF. CDR3 DNA sequence: TGTGCCAGCAGCAAATCCGGGACAGGTGCCACCGGGGAGCTGTTTTTT.

The rearrangement uses TRBV19 and TRBJ2-7; D uncertain. Trimming shortened V by 5 bases and J by 0 bases, and 8 bases separated the two germline ends. The CDR3 length is 13 residues. Germline V gene lookup returns CDR1 LNHDA and CDR2 SQIVND (reference sequence). In DNA, the CDR3 is TGTGCCAGTAGTGCAACTGGCTCCTACGAGCAGTACTTC. As protein: CASSATGSYEQYF. The full variable domain, completed using reference TRBV19 and TRBJ2-7, is DGGITQSPKYLFRKEGQNVTLSCEQNLNHDAMYWYRQDPGQGLRLIYYSQIVNDFQKGDIAEGYSVSREKKESFPLTVTSAQKNPTAFYLCASSATGSYEQYFGPGTRLTVT.

This sequence joins TRBV2 and TRBJ1-3; 7 bases map to TRBD1. The germline CDR1 and CDR2 sequences are SNHLY and FYNNEI. This CDR3 region has 14 residues. V lost 1 base, J lost 3 bases, and 0 bases stayed unmatched. The CDR3 nucleotides are TGTGCCAGCAGTGAAGGACAGGGTGGAAACACCATATATTTT. Translated, it gives CASSEGQGGNTIYF.

V gene TRBV9 combines with J gene TRBJ2-1; TRBD2 might be the D (5 bases). Germline V gene data show CDR1 as SGDLS and CDR2 as YYNGEE. V was trimmed by 3 bases and J by 4 bases, leaving 17 bases between them. CDR3 length equals 16 residues. Here the CDR3 DNA reads TGTGCCAGCAGCGCCTCGGGGAGAGCAAGGTACAATGAGCAGTTCTTC. This gives the protein CASSASGRARYNEQFF.

This clone was seen once. V gene TRBV30 combines with J gene TRBJ2-5; TRBD2 is a possible D gene (6 bases). V lost 2 bases and J 5 bases, leaving 12 bases between the germline ends. The germline V gene has CDR1 GTSNPN and CDR2 SVGIG (reference sequence). CDR3 length: 13 residues. CDR3 sequence (DNA): TGTGCCTGGAGTAAGACTAGTGCCGAGACCCAGTACTTC. It codes for CAWSKTSAETQYF.

For the CDR3, the DNA is TGCAGCGTTACGCAGTCTTCCACGGGAGGAGAGCAGTACTTC. This sequence encodes CSVTQSSTGGEQYF. This sequence joins TRBV29-1 and TRBJ2-7; 7 nucleotides match TRBD2. CDR3 size: 14 residues. Losses at the gene ends were 5 bases for V and 7 bases for J; bases not matched to a gene: 14. In germline, CDR1 is SQVTM, CDR2 ANQGSEA.

The rearrangement joins TRBV5-8 to TRBJ2-3; no reliable D call. The V gene lost 1 base and the J gene lost 3 bases, with 6 bases spanning the gap. The CDR3 contains 13 residues. The germline gives CDR1 SGHTS, CDR2 YDEGEE. The CDR3 region is CASSLPQTDTQYF. The CDR3 bases are TGTGCCAGCAGCTTGCCGCAGACAGATACGCAGTATTTT.

This clone was observed once. The V and J genes are TRBV9 and TRBJ2-1; maybe TRBD2 (5 bases). Germline V CDR1 and CDR2: SGDLS, YYNGEE. The V gene lost 2 bases and the J gene lost 9 bases, with 12 bases spanning the gap. The CDR3 sequence is 13 residues long. The CDR3 loop is CASSVKIAGEQFF. CDR3 coding DNA: TGTGCCAGCAGCGTCAAAATCGCGGGTGAGCAGTTCTTC.

V and J are TRBV19 and TRBJ2-7; 7 bases agree with TRBD1. V gave up 3 bases and J gave up 6 bases; unmatched junction bases: 14. The CDR3 length is 16 residues. Per the germline V gene, CDR1 is LNHDA and CDR2 is SQIVND (reference sequence). CDR3 sequence (DNA): TGTGCCAGTAGTATTCGTAGCCGGGACAGCGTCGGCGAGCAGTACTTC. As protein: CASSIRSRDSVGEQYF. The complete variable domain, with remaining parts taken from reference TRBV19 and TRBJ2-7, reads DGGITQSPKYLFRKEGQNVTLSCEQNLNHDAMYWYRQDPGQGLRLIYYSQIVNDFQKGDIAEGYSVSREKKESFPLTVTSAQKNPTAFYLCASSIRSRDSVGEQYFGPGTRLTVT.

The chain uses TRBV7-9 and TRBJ1-1; no definite D call. CDR3 size: 12 residues. Trimming removed 7 bases at V and 4 bases at J, with 10 bases between. Germline lookup yields CDR1 SEHNR and CDR2 FQNEAQ (reference sequence). The CDR3 nucleotides read TGTGCCAGCAACCCCGTCAGCACTGAAGCTTTCTTT. Translation gives CASNPVSTEAFF.

The rearrangement joins TRBV7-9 to TRBJ2-3; possible D gene TRBD1, 6 bases. The CDR3 has 15 amino acids. Trimming took off 3 bases at V and 1 base at J, with 11 bases between the two ends. Germline CDR1 SEHNR, CDR2 FQNEAQ (reference sequence). In DNA, the CDR3 is TGTGCCAGCAGCTTGAGGGGGAGTGGCACAGATACGCAGTATTTT. Encoded protein: CASSLRGSGTDTQYF.

For the CDR3, the DNA is TGTGCCAGCAGTTACTCGAGACACCATAACACCGGGGAGCTGTTTTTT. Protein product: CASSYSRHHNTGELFF. The chain carries TRBV6-5 and TRBJ2-2; D unresolved. Trimming removed 0 bases from V and 2 bases from J, with 10 bases in between. CDR3 length: 16 amino acids. Per the germline V gene, CDR1 is MNHEY and CDR2 is SVGAGI.

The V and J genes are TRBV5-1 and TRBJ2-5; TRBD1 matches 8 bases. With V trimmed by 0 bases and J by 1 base, 2 bases remained unmatched. This CDR3 region has 15 residues. Germline values: CDR1 SGHRS, CDR2 YFSETQ. The CDR3 protein is CASSLDGTGQETQYF. The CDR3 DNA sequence: TGCGCCAGCAGCTTGGACGGGACAGGCCAAGAGACCCAGTACTTC. Together with reference TRBV5-1 and TRBJ2-5, the CDR3 gives the full variable domain: KAGVTQTPRYLIKTRGQQVTLSCSPISGHRSVSWYQQTPGQGLQFLFEYFSETQRNKGNFPGRFSGRQFSNSRSEMNVSTLELGDSALYLCASSLDGTGQETQYFGPGTRLLVL.

The chain combines TRBV6-1 with TRBJ2-7; D unclear. The V gene lost 3 bases and the J gene lost 3 bases, with 9 bases spanning the gap. Germline V gives CDR1 MNHNS, CDR2 SASEGT. The length of the CDR3 is 13 residues. The chain's CDR3 is CASSDVSNYEQYF. The CDR3, as DNA: TGTGCCAGCAGTGATGTTAGCAACTACGAGCAGTACTTC.

A few counts support this clone. The chain recombines TRBV28 with TRBJ2-7; no clear D. The CDR3 covers 13 residues. Trimming shortened V by 6 bases and J by 3 bases, and 12 bases separated the two germline ends. Germline values: CDR1 MDHEN, CDR2 SYDVKM. The DNA of the CDR3 is TGTGCCAGCAGGACAACTGGGTTCTACGAGCAGTACTTC. Translation: CASRTTGFYEQYF.

J is TRBJ1-5 and V is TRBV27; TRBD1 is a possible D gene (6 bases). The V gene lost 1 base and the J gene lost 1 base, with 8 bases spanning the gap. This CDR3 has 15 residues. Germline V lookup: CDR1 MNHEY, CDR2 SMNVEV (reference sequence). The CDR3 region is CASSLLGTSNQPQHF. For the CDR3, the DNA is TGTGCCAGCAGTTTATTAGGGACAAGCAATCAGCCCCAGCATTTT.

The chain uses TRBV5-8 and TRBJ1-2; TRBD1 aligns across 7 bases. Per germline, CDR1 SGHTS and CDR2 YDEGEE. The CDR3 contains 13 residues. V lost 4 bases, J lost 4 bases, and 4 bases stayed unmatched. The CDR3 DNA sequence: TGTGCCAGCAGCGGGAACAGGGGCTATGGCTACACCTTC. Protein sequence: CASSGNRGYGYTF.

V and J are TRBV9 and TRBJ2-7; D perhaps matches TRBD1 (5 bases). The germline V and J ends were trimmed by 1 base and 5 bases, with 10 bases remaining between them. CDR3 length: 13 amino acids. From germline, CDR1 is SGDLS and CDR2 YYNGEE. The CDR3 sequence is CASSVSGSHEQYF. For the CDR3, the DNA is TGTGCCAGCAGCGTATCAGGGTCCCACGAGCAGTACTTC.

The gene calls are TRBV6-6 and TRBJ1-2; a weak D match, TRBD1 (5 bases). With 4 bases removed from V and 4 bases from J, the gap between germline ends came to 7 bases. The CDR3 is 12 amino acids. The V gene's germline CDR1 is MNHNY and CDR2 SVGAGI (reference sequence). The CDR3 reads CASSWQGYGYTF. The CDR3 DNA sequence: TGTGCCAGCAGTTGGCAGGGCTATGGCTACACCTTC.

This rearrangement joins TRBV5-1 to TRBJ2-1; the match to TRBD2 covers 14 bases. The CDR3 loop spans 18 amino acids. CDR1 SGHRS and CDR2 YFSETQ come from the germline V gene. Trimming removed 3 bases from V and 7 bases from J; junction bases left unmatched: 12. The CDR3 nucleotides are TGCGCCAGCAGCTGGGCCCCAGGACTAGCGGGAGGAGGGAATGAGCAGTTCTTC. This gives the protein CASSWAPGLAGGGNEQFF.

The chain is built from TRBV10-3 and TRBJ1-5; TRBD1 aligns across 8 bases. With 10 bases clipped from V and 2 bases from J, the junction kept 7 bases outside the gene matches. From germline, CDR1 is ENHRY and CDR2 SYGVKD. This CDR3 spans 14 amino acids. CDR3 in DNA: TGTGCCAGCATGACAGGGGTTGGCAATCAGCCCCAGCATTTT. Translating gives CASMTGVGNQPQHF.

This chain links TRBV6-7 with TRBJ2-1; possibly TRBD1 for D (6 bases). TRBV6-7 carries the ORF label, with uncertain function. This CDR3 has 15 amino acids. V was cut by 2 bases and J by 3 bases, with 11 bases left in between. CDR3 in DNA: TGTGCCAGCAGTTACGCCCGGGACATCTACAATGAGCAGTTCTTC. It codes for CASSYARDIYNEQFF.

To note about this clone: At one boundary the junction diverges from the germline segment, which might be a read error. The chain links TRBV19 to TRBJ2-4; 7 bases line up with TRBD1. CDR1 is LNHDA and CDR2 is SQIVND in the germline V gene (reference sequence). The CDR3 length is 15 residues. The DNA of the CDR3 is TGTGCCAGTAGTATTTTTACAGGGGACAAAAACAGTCAGTACTTC. Protein sequence: CASSIFTGDKNSQYF.

This chain uses TRBV30 with TRBJ2-7; TRBD2 agrees at 9 bases. Trimming removed 0 bases from V and 4 bases from J; junction bases left unmatched: 7. Germline-derived CDR1 and CDR2 are GTSNPN and SVGIG (reference sequence). The CDR3 runs to 15 residues. The CDR3 region is CAWSVQQAGGYEQYF. The CDR3 DNA follows: TGTGCCTGGAGTGTACAGCAAGCGGGAGGATACGAGCAGTACTTC.

The chain has TRBV7-2 and TRBJ1-1; 9 nucleotides line up with TRBD1. This CDR3 comprises 15 residues. Germline V gives CDR1 SGHTA, CDR2 FQGNSA. Trimming at V came to 2 bases and at J to 6 bases, leaving 7 bases not matched to a gene. The CDR3 sequence: CASSLSPGQGPEAFF. The CDR3 DNA follows: TGTGCCAGCAGCTTAAGTCCGGGACAGGGCCCTGAAGCTTTCTTT.

The rearrangement links TRBV29-1 to TRBJ2-1, with TRBD1 matching 8 bases. This CDR3 is 12 amino acids long. V trimming: 4 bases; J trimming: 8 bases; junction bases outside the gene matches: 4. Germline-derived CDR1 and CDR2 are SQVTM and ANQGSEA. DNA of the CDR3: TGCAGCGTTGGGACAGGGAGGCATGAGCAGTTCTTC. It is translated as CSVGTGRHEQFF.

A note on this clone: Germline is not matched at one junction end, which may reflect a read error. The chain combines TRBV7-7 with TRBJ2-5, with D perhaps TRBD2 (5 bases). This CDR3 is 14 amino acids long. Germline assignment: CDR1 SSHAT and CDR2 FNYEAQ (reference sequence). CDR3: CASSPRLAGETQYF. CDR3 DNA: TGTGCTAGCAGCCCCCGCCTAGCCGGGGAGACCCAGTACTTC. Drawing the rest from reference TRBV7-7 and TRBJ2-5, the complete variable domain is GAGVSQSPRYKVTKRGQDVTLRCDPISSHATLYWYQQALGQGPEFLTYFNYEAQPDKSGLPSDRFSAERPEGSISTLTIQRTEQRDSAMYRCASSPRLAGETQYFGPGTRLLVL.

V and J are TRBV9 and TRBJ1-1, with D perhaps TRBD1 (6 bases). Germline CDR1 and CDR2: SGDLS and YYNGEE. This CDR3 has 15 amino acids. Trimming took off 5 bases at V and 8 bases at J, with 22 bases between the two ends. The CDR3 DNA follows: TGTGCCAGCAGGGCCAGGGGAGAACGTATGACAGAAGCTTTCTTT. This encodes CASRARGERMTEAFF.